This T cell receptor (beta chain) originates from a study of T cell repertoires in cytomegalovirus infection. Study-wide results and caveats: Individuals carrying CMV plus the relevant HLA were identified by cumulative frequency of public TCR beta families. It was HLA-C-restricted CMV-specific TCR beta clonotypes that dominated the response ex vivo.

CDR1 and CDR2 from the germline V gene are SGHTA and FQGNSA. The CDR3 sequence is 13 residues long. V gave up 5 bases and J gave up 2 bases, with 9 bases separating them. TCRdb redid the calling of the reads with MiXCR, one entry per CDR3 protein. This table holds approximately 100,000 distinct CDR3 sequences, less than 25% found once. This clonotype was seen ten or more times. Its antigen is still unknown. The sequenced sample was CD8+ T cells from PBMCs. This sequence originates from a human donor in good health (CMV status not recorded). Some clones in this sample may be carry-over from other donors' samples. V usage is TRBV7-2 and J usage is TRBJ2-5, with D unresolved. In nucleotides, the CDR3 is TGTGCCAGCAGCGTGGGTTATCAAGAGACCCAGTACTTC. Translated: CASSVGYQETQYF. The full variable domain, completed using reference TRBV7-2 and TRBJ2-5, is GAGVSQSPSNKVTEKGKDVELRCDPISGHTALYWYRQSLGQGLEFLIYFQGNSAPDKSGLPSDRFSAERTGGSVSTLTIQRTQQEDSAVYLCASSVGYQETQYFGPGTRLLVL.